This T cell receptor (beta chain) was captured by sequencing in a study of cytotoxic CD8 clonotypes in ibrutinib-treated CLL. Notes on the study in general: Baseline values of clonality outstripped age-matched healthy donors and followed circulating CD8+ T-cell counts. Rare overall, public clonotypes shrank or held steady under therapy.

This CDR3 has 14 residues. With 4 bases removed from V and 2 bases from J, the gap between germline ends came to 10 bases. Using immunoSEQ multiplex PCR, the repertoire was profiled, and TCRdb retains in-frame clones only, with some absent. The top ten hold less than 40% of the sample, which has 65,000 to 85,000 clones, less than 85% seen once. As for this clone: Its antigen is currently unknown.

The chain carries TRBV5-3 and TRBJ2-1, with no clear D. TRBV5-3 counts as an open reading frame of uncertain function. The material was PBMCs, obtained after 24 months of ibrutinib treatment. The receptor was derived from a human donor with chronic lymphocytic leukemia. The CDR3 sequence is CARSERITYNEQFF. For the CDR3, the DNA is TGTGCCAGAAGCGAAAGGATCACCTACAATGAGCAGTTCTTC.